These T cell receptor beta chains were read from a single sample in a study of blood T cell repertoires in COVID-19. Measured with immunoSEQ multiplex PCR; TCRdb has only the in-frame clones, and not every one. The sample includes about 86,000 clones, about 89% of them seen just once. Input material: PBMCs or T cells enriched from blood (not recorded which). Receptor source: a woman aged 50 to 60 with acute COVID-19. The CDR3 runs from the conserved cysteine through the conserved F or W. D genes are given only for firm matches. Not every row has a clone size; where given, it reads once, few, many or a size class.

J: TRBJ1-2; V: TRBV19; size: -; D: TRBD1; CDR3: CASSRTRDSLYGYTF; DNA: TGTGCCAGTAGTAGGACCAGGGACAGTCTCTATGGCTACACCTTC
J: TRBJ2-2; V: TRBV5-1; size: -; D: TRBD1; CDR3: CASSLRTGAGELFF; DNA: TGCGCCAGCAGCTTGAGGACAGGGGCCGGGGAGCTGTTTTTT
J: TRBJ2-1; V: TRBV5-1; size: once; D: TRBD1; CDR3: CASSLGQLYNEQFF; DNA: TGCGCCAGCAGCCTGGGACAGCTCTACAATGAGCAGTTCTTC
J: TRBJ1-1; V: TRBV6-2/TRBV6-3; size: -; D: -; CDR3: CASSYRGMGTEAFF; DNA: TGTGCCAGCAGTTACAGGGGGATGGGCACTGAAGCTTTCTTT
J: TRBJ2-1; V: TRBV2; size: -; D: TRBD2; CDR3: CASFQGTSGRSSYNEQFF; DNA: TGTGCCAGCTTCCAGGGGACTAGCGGGAGGAGCTCCTACAATGAGCAGTTCTTC
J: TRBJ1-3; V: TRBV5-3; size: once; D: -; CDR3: CARSLTGISGNTIYF; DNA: TGTGCCAGAAGCTTGACGGGAATCTCTGGAAACACCATATATTTT
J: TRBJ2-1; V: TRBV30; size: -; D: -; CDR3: CAWTFFTGVGNEQFF; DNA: TGTGCCTGGACCTTCTTTACGGGAGTGGGGAATGAGCAGTTCTTC
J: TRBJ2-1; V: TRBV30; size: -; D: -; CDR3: CAWQLTSEQFF; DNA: TGTGCCTGGCAGCTCACTAGTGAGCAGTTCTTC
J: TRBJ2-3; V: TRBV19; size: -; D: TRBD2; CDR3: CASSITSGSADTQYF; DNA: TGTGCCAGTAGTATTACTAGCGGGAGCGCAGATACGCAGTATTTT
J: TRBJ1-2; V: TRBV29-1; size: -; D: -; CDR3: CSASRENYGYTF; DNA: TGCAGCGCTTCCCGGGAGAACTATGGCTACACCTTC
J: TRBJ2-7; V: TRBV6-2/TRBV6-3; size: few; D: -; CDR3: CASSRQEGDSGSYEQYF; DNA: TGTGCCAGCAGTCGCCAAGAAGGGGATAGCGGTTCCTACGAGCAGTACTTC
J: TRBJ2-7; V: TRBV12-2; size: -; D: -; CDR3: CASRIMRERTYEQYF; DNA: TGTGCAAGTCGAATCATGCGGGAGAGAACCTACGAGCAGTACTTC
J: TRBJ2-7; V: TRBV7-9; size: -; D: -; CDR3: CASSLGARGSGEQYF; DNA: TGTGCCAGCAGCTTAGGAGCCAGAGGTTCTGGCGAGCAGTACTTC
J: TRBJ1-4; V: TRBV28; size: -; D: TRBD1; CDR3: CASSLPGQGAEKLFF; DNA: TGTGCCAGCAGTTTACCGGGACAGGGGGCAGAAAAACTGTTTTTT
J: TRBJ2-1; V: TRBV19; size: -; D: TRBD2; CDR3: CASSIVGLAGVFYNEQFF; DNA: TGTGCCAGTAGTATAGTCGGCCTAGCGGGAGTCTTCTACAATGAGCAGTTCTTC
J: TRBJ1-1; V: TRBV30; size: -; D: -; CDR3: CAWTRRASDTEAFF; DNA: TGTGCCTGGACCAGGAGGGCGTCGGACACTGAAGCTTTCTTT
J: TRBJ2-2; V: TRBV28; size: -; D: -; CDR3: CASRGQSYSAGELFF; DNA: TGTGCCAGCAGGGGGCAGTCCTATTCCGCCGGGGAGCTGTTTTTT
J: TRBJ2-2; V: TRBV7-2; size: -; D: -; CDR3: CASSFSGNTGELFF; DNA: TGTGCCAGCAGCTTTTCAGGGAACACCGGGGAGCTGTTTTTT
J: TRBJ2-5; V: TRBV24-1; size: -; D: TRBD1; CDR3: CATSPGTGYETQYF; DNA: TGTGCCACCAGTCCGGGGACAGGGTACGAGACCCAGTACTTC
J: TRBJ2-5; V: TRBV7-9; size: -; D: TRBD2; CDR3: CASSPGTSGNGGQETQYF; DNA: TGTGCCAGCAGCCCTGGGACTAGCGGGAATGGGGGGCAAGAGACCCAGTACTTC
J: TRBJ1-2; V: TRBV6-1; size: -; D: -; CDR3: CASSEFWRDYGYTF; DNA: TGTGCCAGCAGTGAATTCTGGAGAGACTATGGCTACACCTTC
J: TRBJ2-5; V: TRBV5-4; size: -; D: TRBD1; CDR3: CASSWDREETQYF; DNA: TGTGCCAGCAGCTGGGACAGGGAAGAGACCCAGTACTTC
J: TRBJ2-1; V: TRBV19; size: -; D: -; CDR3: CASSTLQGPGTVSYNEQFF; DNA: TGTGCCAGTAGTACCCTACAGGGCCCCGGGACCGTATCCTACAATGAGCAGTTCTTC
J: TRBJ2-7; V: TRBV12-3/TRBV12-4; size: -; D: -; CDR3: CASSLGAPYEQYF; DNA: TGTGCCAGCAGTCTAGGGGCCCCCTACGAGCAGTACTTC
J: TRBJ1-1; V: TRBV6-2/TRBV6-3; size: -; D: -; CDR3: CASSYVVRPPWIVPNTEAFF; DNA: TGTGCCAGCAGTTATGTGGTGAGGCCACCCTGGATCGTCCCGAACACTGAAGCTTTCTTT
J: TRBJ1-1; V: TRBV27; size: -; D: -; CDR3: CASSIKKGGSNTEAFF; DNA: TGTGCCAGCAGTATTAAAAAGGGGGGGTCGAACACTGAAGCTTTCTTT
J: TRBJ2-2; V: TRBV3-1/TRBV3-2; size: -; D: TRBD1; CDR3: CASSPDRVTGELFF; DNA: TGTGCCAGCAGCCCGGACAGGGTCACCGGGGAGCTGTTTTTT
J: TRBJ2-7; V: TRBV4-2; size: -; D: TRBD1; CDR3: CASSHEGQGAYEQYF; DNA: TGTGCCAGCAGCCATGAAGGACAGGGGGCCTACGAGCAGTACTTC
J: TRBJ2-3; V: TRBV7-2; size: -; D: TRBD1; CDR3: CASSFDRVTDTQYF; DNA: TGTGCCAGCAGCTTTGACAGGGTCACAGATACGCAGTATTTT
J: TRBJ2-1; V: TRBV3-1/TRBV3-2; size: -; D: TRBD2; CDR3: CASSTPSRTSGNEQFF; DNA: TGTGCCAGCAGCACTCCCTCCAGGACTAGCGGAAATGAGCAGTTCTTC
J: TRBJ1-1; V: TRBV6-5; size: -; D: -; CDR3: CASSYPQMNTEAFF; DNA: TGTGCCAGCAGTTACCCCCAGATGAACACTGAAGCTTTCTTT
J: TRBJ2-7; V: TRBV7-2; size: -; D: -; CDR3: CASSPSPLYEQYF; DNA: TGTGCCAGCAGCCCCTCTCCCCTCTACGAGCAGTACTTC
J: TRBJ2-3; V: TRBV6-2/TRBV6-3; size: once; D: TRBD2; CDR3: CASSSGTSGSGADTQYF; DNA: TGTGCCAGCAGTTCCGGGACTAGCGGGAGTGGAGCCGATACGCAGTATTTT
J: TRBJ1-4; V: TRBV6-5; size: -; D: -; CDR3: CASSSYRDTEKLFF; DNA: TGTGCCAGCAGTTCCTACCGGGACACTGAAAAACTGTTTTTT
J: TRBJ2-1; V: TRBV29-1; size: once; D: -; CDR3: CSVELMTGRNEQFF; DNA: TGCAGCGTTGAACTAATGACAGGACGCAATGAGCAGTTCTTC
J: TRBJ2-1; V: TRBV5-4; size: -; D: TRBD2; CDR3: CASSPWTSGREQFF; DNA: TGTGCCAGCAGCCCGTGGACTAGCGGGAGGGAGCAGTTCTTC
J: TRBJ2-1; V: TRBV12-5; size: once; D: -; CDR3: CASGSNGLGGYEQFF; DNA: TGTGCTAGTGGTTCTAACGGACTAGGGGGGTATGAGCAGTTCTTC
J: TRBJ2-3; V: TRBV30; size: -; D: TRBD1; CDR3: CAWSPLQGGINTQYF; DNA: TGTGCCTGGAGTCCTTTACAGGGGGGAATAAATACGCAGTATTTT
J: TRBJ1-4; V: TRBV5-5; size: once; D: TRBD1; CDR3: CASSPRAGGDEKLFF; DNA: TGTGCCAGCAGCCCCCGGGCAGGGGGCGACGAAAAACTGTTTTTT
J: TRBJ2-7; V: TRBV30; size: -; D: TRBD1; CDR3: CAWSARDRGPQRYF; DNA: TGTGCCTGGAGTGCCCGGGACAGGGGCCCACAGAGGTACTTC
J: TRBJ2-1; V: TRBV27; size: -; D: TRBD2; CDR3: CASSLTSGSSYNEQFF; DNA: TGTGCCAGCAGTTTAACTAGCGGGAGCTCCTACAATGAGCAGTTCTTC
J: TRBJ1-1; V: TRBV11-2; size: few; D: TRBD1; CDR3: CASSLLSGQRNTEAFF; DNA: TGTGCCAGCAGCTTACTCTCGGGACAGAGGAACACTGAAGCTTTCTTT
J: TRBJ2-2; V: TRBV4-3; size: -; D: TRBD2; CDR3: CASSQVGTSARGELFF; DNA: TGCGCCAGCAGCCAAGTGGGGACTAGCGCCCGAGGGGAGCTGTTTTTT
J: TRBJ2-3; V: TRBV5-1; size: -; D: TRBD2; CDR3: CASSLAGGPTDTQYF; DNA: TGCGCCAGCAGTTTAGCGGGAGGCCCCACAGATACGCAGTATTTT
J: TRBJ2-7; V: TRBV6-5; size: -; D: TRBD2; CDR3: CASGTSGTYEQYF; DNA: TGTGCCAGCGGGACTAGCGGGACCTACGAGCAGTACTTC
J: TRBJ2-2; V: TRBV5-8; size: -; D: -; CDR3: CASSLVWASPNTGELFF; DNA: TGTGCCAGCAGCTTGGTCTGGGCCAGCCCGAACACCGGGGAGCTGTTTTTT
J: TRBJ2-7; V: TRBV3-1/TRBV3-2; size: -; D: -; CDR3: CASSPPGNLAHEQYF; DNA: TGTGCCAGCAGCCCGCCAGGGAATCTGGCCCACGAGCAGTACTTC
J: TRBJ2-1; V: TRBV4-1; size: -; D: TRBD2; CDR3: CASSQDPASAGGAGYNEQFF; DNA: TGCGCCAGCAGCCAAGACCCCGCGTCAGCGGGAGGGGCGGGCTACAATGAGCAGTTCTTC
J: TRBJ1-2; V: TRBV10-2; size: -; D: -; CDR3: CASSEGRGYGYTF; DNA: TGCGCCAGCAGTGAGGGGCGGGGCTATGGCTACACCTTC
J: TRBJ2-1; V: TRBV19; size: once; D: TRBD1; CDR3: CASSMDRTPGLNEQFF; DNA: TGTGCCAGTAGTATGGACAGGACACCCGGACTCAATGAGCAGTTCTTC
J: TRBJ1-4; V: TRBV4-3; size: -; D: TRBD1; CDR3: CASSQDPPRTGNEKLFF; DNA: TGCGCCAGCAGCCAAGACCCACCCCGGACAGGGAATGAAAAACTGTTTTTT
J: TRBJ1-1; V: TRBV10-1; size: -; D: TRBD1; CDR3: CASRAGTGRNTEAFF; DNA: TGCGCCAGCAGAGCCGGGACAGGGAGGAACACTGAAGCTTTCTTT
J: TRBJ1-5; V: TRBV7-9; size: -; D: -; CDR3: CASSLGGRGWNQPQHF; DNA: TGTGCCAGCAGCTTAGGAGGGAGGGGTTGGAATCAGCCCCAGCATTTT